The next 6 T cell receptor beta chains were all read from a single sample in a study of glioma-infiltrating T cells. Using RNA template, CDR3s of TCR alpha and beta were amplified with iRepertoire arm-PCR. MiXCR, run by TCRdb on the multiplex PCR reads, gives a single entry per CDR3 protein. The profile shows a few hundred thousand distinct CDR3 sequences, 35% to 45% of them singletons. Sample: glioma tissue, nonneoplastic brain tissue, or PBMCs (not recorded which). These receptors were collected from a human donor with low-grade glioma or glioblastoma, undergoing nonglioma brain surgery, or in good health (not recorded which).

The CDR3 DNA sequence: TGCAGTGCTTCTTCAGGAGAGAGGGGATCTACTGAAGCTTTCTTT. This sequence encodes CSASSGERGSTEAFF. The rearrangement links TRBV20-1 to TRBJ1-1; D might be TRBD1 (5 bases). Looked up from germline, CDR1 is DFQATT and CDR2 is SNEGSKA (reference sequence). Deletions cut 5 bases from V and 5 bases from J, with 21 bases between. The length of the CDR3 is 15 residues.

This clonotype was detected a few times. The rearrangement joins TRBV5-1 to TRBJ2-2; 8 bases line up with TRBD1. Per germline, CDR1 SGHRS and CDR2 YFSETQ. This CDR3 comprises 15 residues. Trimming at V came to 4 bases and at J to 6 bases, leaving 8 bases not matched to a gene. In DNA form, the CDR3 reads TGCGCCAGCAGCACCGGACAGGGAGTGGCCGGGGAGCTGTTTTTT. Its protein product is CASSTGQGVAGELFF.

Points on this clonotype: A much larger clone sits a single nucleotide away, making a read error possible. The V call is TRBV6-6, the J call TRBJ2-5; either TRBD1 or TRBD2 may fit D (6 bases each). V was shortened by 6 bases and J by 4 bases, with 21 bases between the two germline ends. Germline V gene sequence: CDR1 MNHNY, CDR2 SVGAGI (reference sequence). This CDR3 has 16 amino acids. CDR3 coding DNA: TGTGCCAGCAGCCCCGAATATGACGGGGGCGGAGAGACCCAGTACTTC. It encodes CASSPEYDGGGETQYF.

The chain uses TRBV7-3 and TRBJ2-1; 12 nucleotides align to TRBD2. The germline V gene encodes CDR1 SGHTA and CDR2 FQGTGA. The CDR3 loop spans 16 amino acids. V shed 0 bases, J shed 7 bases, and the junction held 4 bases outside the gene matches. The CDR3 sequence: CASSLTRTSGNNEQFF. The CDR3 region has the DNA TGTGCCAGCAGCTTAACGCGGACTAGCGGGAATAATGAGCAGTTCTTC.

J is TRBJ2-7 and V is TRBV6-1; the match to TRBD1 covers 9 bases. The CDR3 has 15 amino acids. Germline V CDR1 and CDR2: MNHNS, SASEGT. Germline trimming cut 5 bases from V and 6 bases from J; bases unmatched to any gene: 11. CDR3 nucleotide sequence: TGTGCCAGCAGTAGACCGGGACAGGGAATGTCCGAGCAGTACTTC. Residues: CASSRPGQGMSEQYF.

The chain employs TRBV4-1 and TRBJ1-1; tentatively, D is TRBD1 (5 bases). The germline V gene has CDR1 MGHRA and CDR2 YSYEKL. This CDR3 contains 18 residues. Trimming shortened V by 3 bases and J by 0 bases, and 20 bases separated the two germline ends. The CDR3 here is CASSHPISRGILNTEAFF. The CDR3 nucleotides read TGCGCCAGCAGCCACCCGATATCCCGGGGGATATTGAACACTGAAGCTTTCTTT.